The 20 T cell receptor beta chains below were found in one sample sequenced in a study of Ad26.COV2.S vaccination and SARS-CoV-2 variants. Treatment denoted: 15 to 20 received Ad26.COV2.S at low or high dose, single or two shots; roughly five received placebo; per-sample allocation not given. Sampling occurred on day 63 after the first vaccine or placebo injection. Only in-frame clones appear in the TCRdb table, and some are missing; sequencing was by immunoSEQ multiplex PCR. Here the sample spans 400,000 to 500,000 clones, roughly 89% being singletons. The sample in question was peripheral blood, obtained in a trial of Ad26.COV2.S vaccine versus placebo. Receptors originate from a person aged 18-60 years who received the Ad26.COV2.S COVID-19 vaccine or a placebo.

Concerning this clone: Other DNA sequences from this sample encode an identical CDR3 as well. V is TRBV9 and J is TRBJ2-2, with TRBD2 identical over 7 bases. Germline V CDR1 and CDR2: SGDLS, YYNGEE. CDR3 size: 15 residues. J was trimmed by 4 bases and V by 0 bases; bases with no gene match: 3. The CDR3 DNA sequence: TGTGCCAGCAGCGTAGGTAGCGGGCCCACCGGGGAGCTGTTTTTT. Encoded protein: CASSVGSGPTGELFF. The whole variable domain, filled in from reference TRBV9 and TRBJ2-2, reads DSGVTQTPKHLITATGQRVTLRCSPRSGDLSVYWYQQSLDQGLQFLIQYYNGEERAKGNILERFSAQQFPDLHSELNLSSLELGDSALYFCASSVGSGPTGELFFGEGSRLTVL.

The V and J genes are TRBV5-4 and TRBJ2-5; 14 bases fit TRBD2. Germline V gives CDR1 SGHNT, CDR2 YYREEE (reference sequence). The CDR3 is made up of 15 amino acids. J gave up 4 bases and V 3 bases, and 2 bases lay outside the gene matches. DNA for the CDR3: TGTGCCAGCAGCTCCGGGACTAGCGGGGGAGAGACCCAGTACTTC. This translates into CASSSGTSGGETQYF.

V usage is TRBV3-1 (or the pseudogene TRBV3-2) and J usage is TRBJ1-6; TRBD1 agrees at 7 bases. The CDR3 totals 17 residues. The germline CDR1 and CDR2 sequences are LGHDT and YNNKEL (reference sequence). With V trimmed by 5 bases and J by 0 bases, 7 bases remained unmatched. This CDR3 is CASSFQQGISYNSPLHF. CDR3 in DNA: TGTGCCAGCAGCTTTCAACAGGGGATCTCCTATAATTCACCCCTCCACTTT.

The V call is TRBV5-4, the J call TRBJ1-2; the D is unclear. In germline, CDR1 is SGHNT, CDR2 YYREEE (reference sequence). V gave up 1 base and J gave up 1 base, with 5 bases separating them. The CDR3 totals 13 residues. CDR3 region: CASSLPVNYGYTF. CDR3 DNA: TGTGCCAGCAGCTTGCCAGTTAACTATGGCTACACCTTC.

This clone is a singleton in its sample. J is TRBJ1-5 and V is TRBV4-3, with D hard to call. The CDR3 extends over 13 amino acids. The germline V and J ends were trimmed by 0 bases and 1 base, with 1 base remaining between them. Germline assignment: CDR1 LGHNA and CDR2 YSLEER. CDR3 nucleotide sequence: TGCGCCAGCAGCCAAGACAGCAATCAGCCCCAGCATTTT. Amino acids: CASSQDSNQPQHF.

The chain recombines TRBV6-5 with TRBJ2-3; tentatively, D is TRBD2 (6 bases). Germline CDR1 MNHEY, CDR2 SVGAGI. The CDR3 spans 15 residues. V lost 0 bases and J lost 6, with 13 bases in between. DNA of the CDR3: TGTGCCAGCAGTTACTCGGGGGAGGTTGGGGATACGCAGTATTTT. Encoded protein: CASSYSGEVGDTQYF.

The CDR3: CASSPSGGRSDSGNTIYF. The CDR3 DNA reads TGCGCCAGCAGCCCCTCCGGGGGACGGTCCGACTCTGGAAACACCATATATTTT. The chain uses TRBV5-1 and TRBJ1-3; D possibly corresponds to TRBD1 (5 bases). Trimming took off 4 bases at V and 0 bases at J, with 20 bases between the two ends. The CDR3 sequence is 18 residues long. Germline CDR1 reads SGHRS; CDR2 reads YFSETQ.

The genes are TRBV19 and TRBJ1-5; D might be TRBD1 (6 bases). The CDR3 loop spans 17 amino acids. The V end was cut by 5 bases, the J end by 4 bases, with 21 bases between. Germline V gene lookup returns CDR1 LNHDA and CDR2 SQIVND (reference sequence). The CDR3 nucleotides are TGTGCCAGTAGTCCCTTACCCCGGGACAAGGTAAATCAGCCCCAGCATTTT. It yields the protein CASSPLPRDKVNQPQHF. The full variable domain, rest sourced from reference TRBV19 and TRBJ1-5, is DGGITQSPKYLFRKEGQNVTLSCEQNLNHDAMYWYRQDPGQGLRLIYYSQIVNDFQKGDIAEGYSVSREKKESFPLTVTSAQKNPTAFYLCASSPLPRDKVNQPQHFGDGTRLSIL.

CDR3: CASSQEGGVNEQYF. For the CDR3, the DNA is TGTGCCAGCAGCCAAGAGGGCGGGGTCAACGAGCAGTACTTC. V is TRBV3-1 (or the pseudogene TRBV3-2) and J is TRBJ2-7; tentatively, D is TRBD2 (6 bases). This CDR3 region has 14 residues. Per germline, CDR1 LGHDT and CDR2 YNNKEL (reference sequence). Trimming removed 0 bases at V and 5 bases at J, with 11 bases between.

As DNA, the CDR3 is TGCGCCAGCAGTCCGGACAGGGGTTATTCACCCCTCCACTTT. It specifies CASSPDRGYSPLHF. The chain couples TRBV5-1 to TRBJ1-6, with TRBD1 matching 9 bases. Germline V lookup: CDR1 SGHRS, CDR2 YFSETQ. This CDR3 region has 14 residues. V shed 5 bases and J 8 bases; nucleotides not matched to a gene: 5.

This rearrangement joins TRBV9 to TRBJ1-1; D gene unclear. There are 16 residues in the CDR3. Trimming cost V 3 bases and J 1 base, with 16 bases left between them. From germline, CDR1 is SGDLS and CDR2 YYNGEE. CDR3 residues: CASSGHRGIRNTEAFF. Here the CDR3 DNA reads TGTGCCAGCAGCGGGCATCGAGGGATAAGGAACACTGAAGCTTTCTTT.

The V gene is TRBV19, the J gene TRBJ1-5; D call uncertain. Deletions cut 7 bases from V and 2 bases from J, with 15 bases between. This CDR3 contains 15 residues. In germline, CDR1 is LNHDA, CDR2 SQIVND (reference sequence). CDR3 residues: CASTLDPSRNQPQHF. CDR3 DNA: TGTGCCAGTACCCTAGACCCGAGCCGCAATCAGCCCCAGCATTTT.

V usage is TRBV7-9 and J usage is TRBJ1-5; D unresolved. The CDR3 runs 14 residues. V was clipped by 1 base and J by 3 bases, with 7 bases between them. Germline CDR1 and CDR2: SEHNR and FQNEAQ (reference sequence). CDR3 in DNA: TGTGCCAGCAGCTTAGGTGTCTTCAATCAGCCCCAGCATTTT. Its protein is CASSLGVFNQPQHF.

The genes are TRBV28 and TRBJ2-7; 7 nucleotides line up with TRBD1. The V gene's germline CDR1 is MDHEN and CDR2 SYDVKM. The CDR3 runs to 16 residues. V lost 5 bases to trimming and J lost 2 bases; unmatched junction nucleotides: 12. The CDR3: CASSMQGGEITYEQYV. The CDR3, as DNA: TGTGCCAGCAGTATGCAAGGGGGCGAGATTACCTACGAGCAGTACGTC.

The chain is built from TRBV2 and TRBJ1-1, with 7 bases lining up with TRBD1. Losses at the gene ends were 4 bases for V and 4 bases for J; bases not matched to a gene: 0. CDR3 size: 12 residues. From germline, CDR1 is SNHLY and CDR2 FYNNEI. As DNA, the CDR3 is TGTGCCAGCAGTGGGGACAGCACTGAAGCTTTCTTT. This sequence encodes CASSGDSTEAFF. The full variable domain, in which reference TRBV2 and TRBJ1-1 provide the parts outside the CDR3, is EPEVTQTPSHQVTQMGQEVILRCVPISNHLYFYWYRQILGQKVEFLVSFYNNEISEKSEIFDDQFSVERPDGSNFTLKIRSTKLEDSAMYFCASSGDSTEAFFGQGTRLTVV.

In nucleotides, the CDR3 is TGTGCCAGCAGCCGAGGGGACAGCACAGATACGCAGTATTTT. Translated: CASSRGDSTDTQYF. The chain employs TRBV4-2 and TRBJ2-3; D is possibly TRBD1 or TRBD2 (5 bases each). In germline, CDR1 is LGHNA, CDR2 YNFKEQ. Between the trimmed V and J ends, which lost 4 bases and 0 bases, there was a span of 8 bases. The CDR3 extends over 14 amino acids.

For the CDR3, the DNA is TGTGCCAGCAGTTACGGGACAGTCGCCTACAATGAGCAGTTCTTC. It encodes CASSYGTVAYNEQFF. The V gene is TRBV6-2 or TRBV6-3, the J gene TRBJ2-1; 7 bases line up with TRBD1. Germline trimming cut 2 bases from V and 2 bases from J; bases unmatched to any gene: 3. Per the germline V gene, CDR1 is MNHEY and CDR2 is SVGEGT. The CDR3 sequence is 15 residues long.

This rearrangement joins TRBV5-1 to TRBJ1-2, with D unresolved. V gave up 4 bases and J gave up 8 bases, with 15 bases separating them. Per germline, CDR1 SGHRS and CDR2 YFSETQ. The CDR3 length is 13 residues. CDR3 in amino acids: CASSPSRADGYTF. For the CDR3, the DNA is TGCGCCAGCAGCCCTTCGCGTGCGGACGGCTACACCTTC.

A single count supports this clone. This chain joins TRBV4-2 and TRBJ1-6; tentative D call: TRBD1 (5 bases). The germline CDR1 and CDR2 sequences are LGHNA and YNFKEQ. CDR3 length: 18 amino acids. V lost 4 bases and J lost 7, with 23 bases in between. As DNA, the CDR3 is TGTGCCAGCAGCCCACACGAGGCCCCGGGACCGGGGAATTCACCCCTCCACTTT. This sequence encodes CASSPHEAPGPGNSPLHF.

This clone was observed a single time. The V call is TRBV29-1, the J call TRBJ2-5; D unclear. The CDR3 is 14 residues long. Germline CDR1 SQVTM, CDR2 ANQGSEA. Trimming removed 4 bases at V and 0 bases at J, with 12 bases between. CDR3 sequence: CSVVRSVYQETQYF. The DNA for the CDR3 is TGCAGCGTTGTACGAAGCGTGTACCAAGAGACCCAGTACTTC.